This T cell receptor (beta chain) was recovered during a study of blood T cell repertoires in COVID-19. The overall study: Collection of acute and convalescent COVID-19 samples took place in the United States, Italy and Spain. T cells, B-cell-depleted T cells, or PBMCs supplied cDNA or gDNA.

As originally analysed: Reference gene primer amplification yielded estimated nucleated cell counts. TCRdb's table, derived via immunoSEQ multiplex PCR, lists solely in-frame clones and lacks some. The DNA gave D and trimming, while V, J and clone size come from that table. The data hold around 70,000 clones, with just over 85% observed a single time. The CDR3 has 15 residues. CDR1 and CDR2 from the germline V gene are SNHLY and FYNNEI. With V trimmed by 11 bases and J by 1 base, 13 bases remained unmatched. This chain uses TRBV2 with TRBJ1-1; TRBD1 matches at 7 bases. This clonotype was obtained from a man aged 25 to 45 with acute or convalescent COVID-19. The sample comprised peripheral blood. For the CDR3, the DNA is TGTGCCCGCACCGGGACAGCGAATCGGAACACTGAAGCTTTCTTT. This sequence encodes CARTGTANRNTEAFF.